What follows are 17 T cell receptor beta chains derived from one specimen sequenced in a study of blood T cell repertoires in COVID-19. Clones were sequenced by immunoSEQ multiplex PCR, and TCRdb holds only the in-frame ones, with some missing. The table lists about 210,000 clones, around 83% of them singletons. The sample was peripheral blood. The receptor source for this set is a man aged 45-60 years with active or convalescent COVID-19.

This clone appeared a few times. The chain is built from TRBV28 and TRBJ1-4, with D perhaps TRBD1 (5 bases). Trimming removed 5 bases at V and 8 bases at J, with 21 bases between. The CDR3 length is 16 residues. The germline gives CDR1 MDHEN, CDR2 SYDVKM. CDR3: CASSVIFGATGEKLFF. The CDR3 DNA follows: TGTGCCAGCAGTGTTATTTTTGGGGCAACGGGCGAAAAACTGTTTTTT.

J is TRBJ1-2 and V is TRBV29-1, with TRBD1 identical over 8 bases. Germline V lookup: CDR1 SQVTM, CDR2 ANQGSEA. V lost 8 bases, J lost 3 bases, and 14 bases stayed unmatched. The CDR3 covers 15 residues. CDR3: CSFQGAQDLDYGYTF. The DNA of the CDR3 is TGCAGCTTCCAGGGGGCACAAGACCTAGACTATGGCTACACCTTC.

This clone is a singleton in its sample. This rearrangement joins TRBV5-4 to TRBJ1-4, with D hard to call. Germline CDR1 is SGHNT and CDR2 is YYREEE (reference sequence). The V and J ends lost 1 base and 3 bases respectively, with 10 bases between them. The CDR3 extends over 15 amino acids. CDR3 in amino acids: CASSLSGASNEKLFF. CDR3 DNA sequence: TGTGCCAGCAGCTTGTCGGGAGCCTCTAATGAAAAACTGTTTTTT.

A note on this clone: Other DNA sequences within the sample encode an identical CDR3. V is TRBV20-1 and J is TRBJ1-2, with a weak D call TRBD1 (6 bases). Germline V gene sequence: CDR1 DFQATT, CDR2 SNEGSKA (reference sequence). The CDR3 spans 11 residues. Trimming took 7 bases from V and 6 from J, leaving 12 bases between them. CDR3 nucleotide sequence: TGCAGTGTCCTCAGGGGACATGGCTACACCTTC. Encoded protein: CSVLRGHGYTF.

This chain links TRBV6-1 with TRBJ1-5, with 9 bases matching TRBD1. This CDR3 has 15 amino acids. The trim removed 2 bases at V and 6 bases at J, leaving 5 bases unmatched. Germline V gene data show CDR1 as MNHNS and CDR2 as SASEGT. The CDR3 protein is CASSERDRGGQPQHF. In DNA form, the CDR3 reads TGTGCCAGCAGTGAACGTGACAGGGGGGGTCAGCCCCAGCATTTT.

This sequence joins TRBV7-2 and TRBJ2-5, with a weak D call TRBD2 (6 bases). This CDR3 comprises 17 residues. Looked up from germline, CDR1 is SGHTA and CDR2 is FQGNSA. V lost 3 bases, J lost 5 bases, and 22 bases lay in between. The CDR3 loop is CASSLGLAANPRETQYF. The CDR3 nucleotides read TGTGCCAGCAGCTTGGGTTTAGCGGCCAACCCACGGGAGACCCAGTACTTC.

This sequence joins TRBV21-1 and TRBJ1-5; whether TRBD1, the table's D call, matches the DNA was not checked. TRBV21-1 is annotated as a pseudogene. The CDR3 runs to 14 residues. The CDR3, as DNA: TGTGCCAGCAGCCTCCGCCAGATCAATCAGCCCCAGCATTTT. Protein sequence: CASSLRQINQPQHF.

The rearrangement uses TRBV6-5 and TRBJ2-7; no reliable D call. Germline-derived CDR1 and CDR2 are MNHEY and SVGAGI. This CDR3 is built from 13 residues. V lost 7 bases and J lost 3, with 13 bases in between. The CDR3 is CASTPLGGYEQYF. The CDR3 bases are TGTGCCAGCACCCCACTTGGTGGCTACGAGCAGTACTTC.

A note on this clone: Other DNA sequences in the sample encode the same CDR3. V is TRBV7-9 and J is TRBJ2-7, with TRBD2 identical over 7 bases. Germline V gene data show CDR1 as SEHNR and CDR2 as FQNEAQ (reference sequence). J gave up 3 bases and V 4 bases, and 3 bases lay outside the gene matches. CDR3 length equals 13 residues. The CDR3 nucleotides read TGTGCCAGCAGCTCCGGACTAGTCTACGAGCAGTACTTC. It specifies CASSSGLVYEQYF.

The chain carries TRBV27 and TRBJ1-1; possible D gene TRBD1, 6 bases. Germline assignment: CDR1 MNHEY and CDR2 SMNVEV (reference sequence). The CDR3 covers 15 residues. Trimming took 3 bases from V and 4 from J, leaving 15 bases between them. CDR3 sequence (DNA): TGTGCCAGCAGTTTTCGTGGGGGCTGGGGCACTGAAGCTTTCTTT. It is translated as CASSFRGGWGTEAFF.

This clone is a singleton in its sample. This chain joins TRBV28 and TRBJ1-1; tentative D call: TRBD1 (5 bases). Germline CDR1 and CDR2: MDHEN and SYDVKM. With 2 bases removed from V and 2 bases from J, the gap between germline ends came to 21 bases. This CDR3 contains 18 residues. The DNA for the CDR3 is TGTGCCAGCAGTTTAATTGGTGAGGGGTCGGGGGGAAACACTGAAGCTTTCTTT. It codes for CASSLIGEGSGGNTEAFF.

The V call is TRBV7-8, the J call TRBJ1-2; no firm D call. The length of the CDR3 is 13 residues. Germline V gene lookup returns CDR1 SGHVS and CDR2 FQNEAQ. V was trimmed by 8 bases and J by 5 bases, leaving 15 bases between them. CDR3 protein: CASSPSPGYGYTF. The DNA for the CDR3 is TGTGCCAGCTCTCCCTCCCCGGGATATGGCTACACCTTC.

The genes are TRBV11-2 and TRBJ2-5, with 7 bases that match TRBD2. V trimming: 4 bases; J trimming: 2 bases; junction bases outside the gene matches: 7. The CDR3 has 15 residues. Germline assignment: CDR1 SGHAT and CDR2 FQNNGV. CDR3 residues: CASSSTGGRQETQYF. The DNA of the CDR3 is TGTGCCAGCAGCTCCACGGGGGGTCGGCAAGAGACCCAGTACTTC.

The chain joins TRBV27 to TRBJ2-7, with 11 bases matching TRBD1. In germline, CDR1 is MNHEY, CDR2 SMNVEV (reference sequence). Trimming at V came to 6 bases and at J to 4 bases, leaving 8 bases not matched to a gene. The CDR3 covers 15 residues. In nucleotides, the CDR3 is TGTGCCAGCAGAAAAGGACAGGGGGCAGTTTACGAGCAGTACTTC. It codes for CASRKGQGAVYEQYF.

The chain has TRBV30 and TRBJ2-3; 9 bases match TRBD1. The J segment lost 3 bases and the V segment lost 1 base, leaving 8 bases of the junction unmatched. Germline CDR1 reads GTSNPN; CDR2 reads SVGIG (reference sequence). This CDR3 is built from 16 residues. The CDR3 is CAWSALQGAGTDTQYF. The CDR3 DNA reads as TGTGCCTGGAGTGCCTTACAGGGGGCAGGTACAGATACGCAGTATTTT.

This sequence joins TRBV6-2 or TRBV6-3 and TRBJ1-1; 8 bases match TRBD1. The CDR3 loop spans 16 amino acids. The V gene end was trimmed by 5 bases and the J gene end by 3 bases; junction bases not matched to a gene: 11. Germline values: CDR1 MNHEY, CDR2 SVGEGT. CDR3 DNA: TGTGCCAGCAGTCCGCTCCGACAGGGGAAGTACACTGAAGCTTTCTTT. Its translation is CASSPLRQGKYTEAFF.

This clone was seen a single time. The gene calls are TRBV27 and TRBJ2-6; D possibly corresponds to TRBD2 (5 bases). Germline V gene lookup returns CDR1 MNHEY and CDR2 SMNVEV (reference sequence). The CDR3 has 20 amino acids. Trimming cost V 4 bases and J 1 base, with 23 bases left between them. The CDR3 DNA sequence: TGTGCCAGCAGTTCTGTCTTTGCGGGCCCCGGTGTTTCTGGGGCCAACGTCCTGACTTTC. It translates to CASSSVFAGPGVSGANVLTF.